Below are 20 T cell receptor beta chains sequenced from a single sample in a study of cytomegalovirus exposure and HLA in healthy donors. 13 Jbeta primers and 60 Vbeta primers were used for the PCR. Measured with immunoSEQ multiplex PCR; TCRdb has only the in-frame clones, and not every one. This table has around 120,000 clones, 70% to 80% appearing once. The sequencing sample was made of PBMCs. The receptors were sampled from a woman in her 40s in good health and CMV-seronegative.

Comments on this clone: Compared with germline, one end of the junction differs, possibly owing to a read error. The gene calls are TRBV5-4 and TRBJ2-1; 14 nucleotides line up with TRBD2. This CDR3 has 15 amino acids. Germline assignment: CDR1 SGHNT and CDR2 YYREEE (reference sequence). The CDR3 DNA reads TGTGCCAGCAGCTTGGAGAGACTAGCGGGGGGGCTCGGAGTCTTC. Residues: CASSLERLAGGLGVF.

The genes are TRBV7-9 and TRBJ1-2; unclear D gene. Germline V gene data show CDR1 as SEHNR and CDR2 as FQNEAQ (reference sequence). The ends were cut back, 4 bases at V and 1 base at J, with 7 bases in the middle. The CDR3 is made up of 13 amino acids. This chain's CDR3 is CASSSTDNYGYTF. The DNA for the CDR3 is TGTGCCAGCAGCTCCACAGATAACTATGGCTACACCTTC.

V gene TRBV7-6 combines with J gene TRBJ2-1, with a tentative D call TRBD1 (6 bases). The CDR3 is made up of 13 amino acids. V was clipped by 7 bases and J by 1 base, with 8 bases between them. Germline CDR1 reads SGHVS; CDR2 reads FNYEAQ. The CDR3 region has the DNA TGTGCCAGCAAAGGACAGTCCTACAATGAGCAGTTCTTC. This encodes CASKGQSYNEQFF.

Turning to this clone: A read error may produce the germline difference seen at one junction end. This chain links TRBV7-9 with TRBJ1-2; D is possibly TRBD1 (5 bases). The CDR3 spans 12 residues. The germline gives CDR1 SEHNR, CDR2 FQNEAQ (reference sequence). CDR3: CSSSSAGLGYTF. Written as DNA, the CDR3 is TGTTCCAGCAGCTCCGCGGGACTTGGCTACACCTTC.

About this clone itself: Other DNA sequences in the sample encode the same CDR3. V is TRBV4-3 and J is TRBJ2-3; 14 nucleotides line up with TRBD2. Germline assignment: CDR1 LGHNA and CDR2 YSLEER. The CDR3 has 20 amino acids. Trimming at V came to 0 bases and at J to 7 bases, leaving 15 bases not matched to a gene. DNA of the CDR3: TGCGCCAGCAGCCAAGATCTAGGGTTTTTGACTAGCGGGGGGGAAAATACGCAGTATTTT. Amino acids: CASSQDLGFLTSGGENTQYF.

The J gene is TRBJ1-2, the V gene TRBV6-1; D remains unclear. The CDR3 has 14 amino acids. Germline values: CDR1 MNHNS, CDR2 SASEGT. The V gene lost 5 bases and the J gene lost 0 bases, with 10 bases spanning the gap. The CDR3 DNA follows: TGTGCCAGCAGTTATGGACTTCCTAACTATGGCTACACCTTC. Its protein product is CASSYGLPNYGYTF.

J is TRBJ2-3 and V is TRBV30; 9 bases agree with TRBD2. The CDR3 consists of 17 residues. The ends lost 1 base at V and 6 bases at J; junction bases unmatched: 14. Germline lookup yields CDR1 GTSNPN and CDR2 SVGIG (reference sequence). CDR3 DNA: TGTGCCTGGAGTGATGGCGGGAGGGCATATCACTGGGATACGCAGTATTTT. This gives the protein CAWSDGGRAYHWDTQYF.

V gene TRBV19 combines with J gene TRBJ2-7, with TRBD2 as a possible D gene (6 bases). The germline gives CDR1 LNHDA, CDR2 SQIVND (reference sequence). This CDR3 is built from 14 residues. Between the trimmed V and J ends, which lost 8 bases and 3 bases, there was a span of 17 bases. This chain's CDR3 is CASRTRGGDYEQYF. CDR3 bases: TGTGCCAGTCGCACCCGGGGAGGAGACTACGAGCAGTACTTC. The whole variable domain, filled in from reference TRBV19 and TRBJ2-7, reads DGGITQSPKYLFRKEGQNVTLSCEQNLNHDAMYWYRQDPGQGLRLIYYSQIVNDFQKGDIAEGYSVSREKKESFPLTVTSAQKNPTAFYLCASRTRGGDYEQYFGPGTRLTVT.

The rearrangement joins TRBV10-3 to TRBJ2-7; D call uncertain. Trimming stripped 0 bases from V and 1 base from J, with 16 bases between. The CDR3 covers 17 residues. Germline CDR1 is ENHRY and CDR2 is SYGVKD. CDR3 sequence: CAISESVLVTSSYEQYF. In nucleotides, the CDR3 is TGTGCCATCAGTGAGTCGGTTCTGGTCACATCGTCCTACGAGCAGTACTTC.

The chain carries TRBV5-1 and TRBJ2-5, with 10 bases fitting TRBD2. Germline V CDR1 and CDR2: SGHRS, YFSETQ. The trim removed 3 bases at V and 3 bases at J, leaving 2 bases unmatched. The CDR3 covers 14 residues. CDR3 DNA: TGCGCCAGCAGCTCAGCGGGGGGGGAAGAGACCCAGTACTTC. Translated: CASSSAGGEETQYF.

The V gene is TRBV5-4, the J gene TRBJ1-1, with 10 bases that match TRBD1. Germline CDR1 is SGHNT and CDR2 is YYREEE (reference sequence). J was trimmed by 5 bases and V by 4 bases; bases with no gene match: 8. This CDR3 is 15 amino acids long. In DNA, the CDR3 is TGTGCCAGCAGCCTCGGGACAGGGGTTCGGACTGAAGCTTTCTTT. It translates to CASSLGTGVRTEAFF.

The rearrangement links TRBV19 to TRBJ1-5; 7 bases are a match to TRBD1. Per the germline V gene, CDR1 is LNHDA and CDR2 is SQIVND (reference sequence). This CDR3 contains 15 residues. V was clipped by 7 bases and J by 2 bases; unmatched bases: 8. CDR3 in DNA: TGTGCCAGTACGACGATCGACAGGGGCAATCAGCCCCAGCATTTT. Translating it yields CASTTIDRGNQPQHF.

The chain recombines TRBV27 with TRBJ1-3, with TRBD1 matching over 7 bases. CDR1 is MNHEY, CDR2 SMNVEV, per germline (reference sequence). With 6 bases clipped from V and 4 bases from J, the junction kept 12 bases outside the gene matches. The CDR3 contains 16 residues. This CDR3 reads CASSPGTALGGNTIYF. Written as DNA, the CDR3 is TGTGCCAGCAGCCCCGGGACAGCCCTTGGGGGAAACACCATATATTTT.

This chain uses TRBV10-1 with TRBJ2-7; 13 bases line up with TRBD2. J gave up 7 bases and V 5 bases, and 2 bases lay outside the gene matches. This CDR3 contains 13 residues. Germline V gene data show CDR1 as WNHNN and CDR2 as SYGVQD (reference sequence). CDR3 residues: CASSRGLAGEQYF. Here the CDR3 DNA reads TGCGCCAGCAGTAGGGGACTAGCGGGAGAGCAGTACTTC.

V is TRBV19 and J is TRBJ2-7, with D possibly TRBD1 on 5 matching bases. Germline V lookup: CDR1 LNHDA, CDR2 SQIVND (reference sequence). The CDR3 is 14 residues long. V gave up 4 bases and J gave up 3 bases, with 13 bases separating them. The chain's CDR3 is CASSRGDGSYEQYF. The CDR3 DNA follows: TGTGCCAGTAGTAGGGGCGACGGAAGCTACGAGCAGTACTTC.

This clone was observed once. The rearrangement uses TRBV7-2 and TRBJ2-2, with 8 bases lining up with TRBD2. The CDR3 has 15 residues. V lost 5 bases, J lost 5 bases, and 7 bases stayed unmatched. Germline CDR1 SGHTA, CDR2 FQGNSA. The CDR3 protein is CASSQSGGGTGELFF. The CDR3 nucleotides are TGTGCCAGCAGCCAAAGCGGGGGTGGGACCGGGGAGCTGTTTTTT.

This CDR3 reads CASSQNRARYF. CDR3 in DNA: TGTGCCAGCAGTCAAAACAGGGCTCGGTACTTC. The chain carries TRBV28 and TRBJ2-7; weak D call: TRBD1 (6 bases). Deletions cut 5 bases from V and 12 bases from J, with 14 bases between. CDR1 and CDR2 from the germline V gene are MDHEN and SYDVKM. This CDR3 is 11 amino acids long.

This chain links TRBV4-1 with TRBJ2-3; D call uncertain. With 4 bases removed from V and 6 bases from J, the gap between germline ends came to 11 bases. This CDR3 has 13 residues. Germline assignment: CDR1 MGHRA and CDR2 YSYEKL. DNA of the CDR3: TGCGCCAGCAGCCGGTTCAGAGGTGATACGCAGTATTTT. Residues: CASSRFRGDTQYF.

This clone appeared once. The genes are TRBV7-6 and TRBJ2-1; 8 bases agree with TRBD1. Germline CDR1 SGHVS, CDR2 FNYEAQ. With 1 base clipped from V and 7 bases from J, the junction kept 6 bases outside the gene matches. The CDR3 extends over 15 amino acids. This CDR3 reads CASSLGQGARNEQFF. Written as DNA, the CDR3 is TGTGCCAGCAGCTTAGGCCAGGGGGCAAGGAATGAGCAGTTCTTC.

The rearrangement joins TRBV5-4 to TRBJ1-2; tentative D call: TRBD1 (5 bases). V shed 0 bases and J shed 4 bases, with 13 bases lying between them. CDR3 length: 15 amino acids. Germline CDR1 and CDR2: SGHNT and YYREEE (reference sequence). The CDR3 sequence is CASSLASQGTYGYTF. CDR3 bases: TGTGCCAGCAGCTTGGCCAGCCAGGGAACCTATGGCTACACCTTC.